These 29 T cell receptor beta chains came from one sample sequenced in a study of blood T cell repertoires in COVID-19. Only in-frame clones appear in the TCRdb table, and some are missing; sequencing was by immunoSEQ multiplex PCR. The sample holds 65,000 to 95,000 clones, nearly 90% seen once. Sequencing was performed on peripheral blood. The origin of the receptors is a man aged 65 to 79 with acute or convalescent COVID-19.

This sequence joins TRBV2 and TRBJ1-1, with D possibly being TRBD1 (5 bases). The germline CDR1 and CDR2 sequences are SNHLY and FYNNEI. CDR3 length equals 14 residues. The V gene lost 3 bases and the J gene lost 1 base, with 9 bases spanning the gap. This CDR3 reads CASSEGPGNTEAFF. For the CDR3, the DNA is TGTGCCAGCAGTGAGGGGCCGGGGAACACTGAAGCTTTCTTT.

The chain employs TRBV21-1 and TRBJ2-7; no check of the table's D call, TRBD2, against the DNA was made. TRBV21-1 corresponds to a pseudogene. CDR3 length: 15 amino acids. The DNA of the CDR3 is TGTGCCAGCAGCACCACTCCATCCTCCCCTTACGAGCAGTACTTC. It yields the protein CASSTTPSSPYEQYF.

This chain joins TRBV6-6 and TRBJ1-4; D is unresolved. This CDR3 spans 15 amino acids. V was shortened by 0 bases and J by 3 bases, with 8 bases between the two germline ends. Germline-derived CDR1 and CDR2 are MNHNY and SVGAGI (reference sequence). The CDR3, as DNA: TGTGCCAGCAGTTACTCCGGTTTGCCTAATGAAAAACTGTTTTTT. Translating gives CASSYSGLPNEKLFF.

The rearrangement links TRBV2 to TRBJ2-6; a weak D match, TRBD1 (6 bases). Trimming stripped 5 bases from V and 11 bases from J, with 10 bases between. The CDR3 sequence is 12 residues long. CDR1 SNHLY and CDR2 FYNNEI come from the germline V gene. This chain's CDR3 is CASSTGLHVLTF. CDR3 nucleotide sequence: TGTGCCAGCAGTACAGGGTTACACGTCCTGACTTTC.

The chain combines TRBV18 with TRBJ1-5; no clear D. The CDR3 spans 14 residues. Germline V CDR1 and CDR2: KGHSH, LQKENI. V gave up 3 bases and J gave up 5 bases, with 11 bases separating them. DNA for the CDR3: TGTGCCAGCTCACCTAGCGCGGGTCATCAGCCCCAGCATTTT. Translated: CASSPSAGHQPQHF.

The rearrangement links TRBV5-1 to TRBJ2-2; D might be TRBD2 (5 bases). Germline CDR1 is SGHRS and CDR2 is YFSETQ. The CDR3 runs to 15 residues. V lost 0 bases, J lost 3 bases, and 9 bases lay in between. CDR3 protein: CASSLEGADTGELFF. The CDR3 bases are TGCGCCAGCAGCTTGGAGGGAGCCGACACCGGGGAGCTGTTTTTT.

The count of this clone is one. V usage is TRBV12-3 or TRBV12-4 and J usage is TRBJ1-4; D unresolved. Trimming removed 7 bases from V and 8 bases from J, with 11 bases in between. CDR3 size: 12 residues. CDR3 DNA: TGTGCCAGCATGATTTCCGGGGAAAAACTGTTTTTT. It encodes CASMISGEKLFF.

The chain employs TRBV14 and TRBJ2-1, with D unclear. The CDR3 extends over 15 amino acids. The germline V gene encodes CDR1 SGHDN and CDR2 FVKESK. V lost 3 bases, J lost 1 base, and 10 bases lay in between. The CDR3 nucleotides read TGTGCCAGCAGCCAGGGCAGTTTGTCCTACAATGAGCAGTTCTTC. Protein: CASSQGSLSYNEQFF.

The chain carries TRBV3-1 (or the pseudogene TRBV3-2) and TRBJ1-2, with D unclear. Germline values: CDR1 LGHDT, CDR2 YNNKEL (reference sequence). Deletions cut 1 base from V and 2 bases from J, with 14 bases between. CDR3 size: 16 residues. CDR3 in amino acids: CASSQAGPERNYGYTF. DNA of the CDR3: TGTGCCAGCAGCCAAGCCGGTCCCGAGAGAAACTATGGCTACACCTTC.

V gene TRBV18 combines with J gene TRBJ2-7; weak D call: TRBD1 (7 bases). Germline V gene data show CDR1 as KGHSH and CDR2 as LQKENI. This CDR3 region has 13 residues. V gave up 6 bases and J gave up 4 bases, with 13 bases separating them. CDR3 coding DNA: TGTGCCAGCTCCGCTTCAGGGGGGTACGAGCAGTACTTC. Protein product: CASSASGGYEQYF.

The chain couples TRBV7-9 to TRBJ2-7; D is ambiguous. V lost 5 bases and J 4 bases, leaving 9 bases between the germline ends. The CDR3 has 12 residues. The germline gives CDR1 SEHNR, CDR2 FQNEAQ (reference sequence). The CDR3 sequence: CASSNVGYEQYF. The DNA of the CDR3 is TGTGCCAGCAGCAATGTCGGTTACGAGCAGTACTTC.

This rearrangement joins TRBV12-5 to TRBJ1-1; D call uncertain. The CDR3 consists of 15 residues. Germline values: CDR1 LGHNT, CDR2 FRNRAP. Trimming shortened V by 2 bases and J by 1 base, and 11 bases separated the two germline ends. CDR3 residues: CASGLSAAGNTEAFF. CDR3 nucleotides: TGTGCTAGTGGTTTGTCGGCAGCAGGGAACACTGAAGCTTTCTTT.

This CDR3 is CASSYAPGSYEQYF. The CDR3 DNA reads as TGTGCCAGCAGTTACGCTCCGGGTTCCTACGAGCAGTACTTC. The V gene is TRBV6-2 or TRBV6-3, the J gene TRBJ2-7; D not certain. CDR1 is MNHEY and CDR2 is SVGEGT in the germline V gene. CDR3 length: 14 residues. Between the trimmed V and J ends, which lost 2 bases and 1 base, there was a span of 9 bases.

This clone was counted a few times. Here the CDR3 DNA reads TGTGCCAGCAGCCTCGGAGGTACCCGGGGTGGCTACACCTTC. Its protein is CASSLGGTRGGYTF. The chain recombines TRBV28 with TRBJ1-2; D remains unclear. Trimming took 6 bases from V and 7 from J, leaving 18 bases between them. The CDR3 has 14 amino acids. The germline V gene encodes CDR1 MDHEN and CDR2 SYDVKM.

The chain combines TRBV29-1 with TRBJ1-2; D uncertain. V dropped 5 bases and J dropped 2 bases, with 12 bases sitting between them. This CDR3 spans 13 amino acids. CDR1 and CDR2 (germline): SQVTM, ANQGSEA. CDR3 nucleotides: TGCAGCGTTCCCGGCCTACAGAACTATGGCTACACCTTC. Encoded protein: CSVPGLQNYGYTF.

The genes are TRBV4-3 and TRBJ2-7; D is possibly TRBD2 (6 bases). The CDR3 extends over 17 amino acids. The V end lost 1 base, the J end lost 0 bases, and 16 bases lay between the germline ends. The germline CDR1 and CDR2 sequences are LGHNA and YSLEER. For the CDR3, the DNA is TGCGCCAGCAGCCAAGGGGGAGGAGATCTTAGCTCCTACGAGCAGTACTTC. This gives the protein CASSQGGGDLSSYEQYF.

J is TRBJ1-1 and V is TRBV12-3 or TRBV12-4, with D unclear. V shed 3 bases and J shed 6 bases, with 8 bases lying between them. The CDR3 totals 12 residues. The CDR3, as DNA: TGTGCCAGCAGTTTCGCAGAAGCTGAAGCTTTCTTT. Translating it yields CASSFAEAEAFF.

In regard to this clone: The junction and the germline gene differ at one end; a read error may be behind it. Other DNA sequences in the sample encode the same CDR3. The CDR3, as DNA: TGTGCCAGCAGCTTAGCGGGACAGGGAAGTGAAAAACTATTTTTT. It translates to CASSLAGQGSEKLFF. The rearrangement joins TRBV7-9 to TRBJ1-4, with TRBD1 identical over 9 bases. CDR1 and CDR2 from the germline V gene are SEHNR and FQNEAQ (reference sequence). The CDR3 is made up of 15 amino acids.

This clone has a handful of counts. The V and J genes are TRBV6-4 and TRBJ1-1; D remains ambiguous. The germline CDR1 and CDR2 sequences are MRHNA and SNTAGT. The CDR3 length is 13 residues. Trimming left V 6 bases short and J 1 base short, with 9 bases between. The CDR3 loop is CASREWANTEAFF. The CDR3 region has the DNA TGTGCCAGCAGGGAATGGGCGAACACTGAAGCTTTCTTT.

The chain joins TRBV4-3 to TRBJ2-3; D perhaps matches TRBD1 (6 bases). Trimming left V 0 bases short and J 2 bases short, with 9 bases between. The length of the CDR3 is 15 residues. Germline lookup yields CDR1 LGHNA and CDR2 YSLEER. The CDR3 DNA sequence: TGCGCCAGCAGCCAAGATGGGGACACCACAGATACGCAGTATTTT. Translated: CASSQDGDTTDTQYF.

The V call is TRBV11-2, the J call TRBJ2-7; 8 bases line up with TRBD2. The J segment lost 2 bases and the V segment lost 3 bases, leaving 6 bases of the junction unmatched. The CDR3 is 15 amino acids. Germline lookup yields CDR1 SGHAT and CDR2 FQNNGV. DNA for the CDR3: TGTGCCAGCAGCTTCGGGAGGGGGTGGCCCTACGAGCAGTACTTC. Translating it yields CASSFGRGWPYEQYF. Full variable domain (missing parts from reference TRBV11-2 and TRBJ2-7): EAGVAQSPRYKIIEKRQSVAFWCNPISGHATLYWYQQILGQGPKLLIQFQNNGVVDDSQLPKDRFSAERLKGVDSTLKIQPAKLEDSAVYLCASSFGRGWPYEQYFGPGTRLTVT.

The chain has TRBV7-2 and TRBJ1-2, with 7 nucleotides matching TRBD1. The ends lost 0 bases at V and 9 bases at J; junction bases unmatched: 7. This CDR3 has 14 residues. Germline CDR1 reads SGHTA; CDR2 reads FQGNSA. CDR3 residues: CASSLATGIESYTF. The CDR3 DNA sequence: TGTGCCAGCAGCTTAGCGACAGGGATTGAGAGCTACACCTTC.

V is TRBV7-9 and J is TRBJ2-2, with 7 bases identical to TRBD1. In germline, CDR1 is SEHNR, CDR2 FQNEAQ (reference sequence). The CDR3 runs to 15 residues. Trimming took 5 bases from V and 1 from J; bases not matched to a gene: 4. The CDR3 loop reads CASSMGQLNTGELFF. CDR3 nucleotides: TGTGCCAGCAGCATGGGACAGTTGAACACCGGGGAGCTGTTTTTT.

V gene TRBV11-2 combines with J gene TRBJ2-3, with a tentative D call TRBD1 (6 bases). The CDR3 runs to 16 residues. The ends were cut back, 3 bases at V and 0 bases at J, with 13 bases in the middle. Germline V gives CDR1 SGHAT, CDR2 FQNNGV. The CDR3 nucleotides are TGTGCCAGCAGCTTCGGGACATTAGTTAGCACAGATACGCAGTATTTT. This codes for CASSFGTLVSTDTQYF.

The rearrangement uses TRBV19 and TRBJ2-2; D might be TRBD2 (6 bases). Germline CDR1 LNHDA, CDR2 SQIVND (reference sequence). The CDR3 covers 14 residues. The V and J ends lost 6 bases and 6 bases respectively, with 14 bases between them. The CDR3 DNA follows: TGTGCCAGTAGCCTAACGGGAGTCTCCGGGGAGCTGTTTTTT. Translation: CASSLTGVSGELFF. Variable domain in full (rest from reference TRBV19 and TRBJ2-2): DGGITQSPKYLFRKEGQNVTLSCEQNLNHDAMYWYRQDPGQGLRLIYYSQIVNDFQKGDIAEGYSVSREKKESFPLTVTSAQKNPTAFYLCASSLTGVSGELFFGEGSRLTVL.

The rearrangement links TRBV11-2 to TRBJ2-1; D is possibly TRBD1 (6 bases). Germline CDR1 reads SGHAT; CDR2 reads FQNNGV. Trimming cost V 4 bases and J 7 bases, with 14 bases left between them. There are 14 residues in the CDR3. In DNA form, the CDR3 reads TGTGCCAGCAGCTCTCAGGGGTTTGTGAATGAGCAGTTCTTC. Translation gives CASSSQGFVNEQFF. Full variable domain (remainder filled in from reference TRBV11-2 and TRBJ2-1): EAGVAQSPRYKIIEKRQSVAFWCNPISGHATLYWYQQILGQGPKLLIQFQNNGVVDDSQLPKDRFSAERLKGVDSTLKIQPAKLEDSAVYLCASSSQGFVNEQFFGPGTRLTVL.

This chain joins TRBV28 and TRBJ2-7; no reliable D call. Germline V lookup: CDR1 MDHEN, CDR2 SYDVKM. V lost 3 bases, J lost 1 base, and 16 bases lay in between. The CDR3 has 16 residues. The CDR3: CASSFSSGFKSYEQYF. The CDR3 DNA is TGTGCCAGCAGTTTCTCTTCAGGTTTTAAATCCTACGAGCAGTACTTC.

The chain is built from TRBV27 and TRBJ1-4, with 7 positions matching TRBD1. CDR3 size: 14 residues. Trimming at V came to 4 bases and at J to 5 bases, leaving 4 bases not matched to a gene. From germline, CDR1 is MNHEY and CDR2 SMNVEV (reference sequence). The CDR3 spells CASSSGQWNEKLFF. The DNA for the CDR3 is TGTGCCAGCAGTTCGGGACAGTGGAATGAAAAACTGTTTTTT.

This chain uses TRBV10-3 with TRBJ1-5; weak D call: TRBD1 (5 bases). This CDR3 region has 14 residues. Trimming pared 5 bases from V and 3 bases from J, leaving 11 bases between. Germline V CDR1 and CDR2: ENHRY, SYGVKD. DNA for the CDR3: TGTGCCATCAGTCAACCAGGGTACAATCAGCCCCAGCATTTT. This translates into CAISQPGYNQPQHF.